A single sample gave rise to the 8 T cell receptor beta chains below, sequenced in a study of human T cells and chemical hapten exposure. Individual cDNA molecules received unique molecular identifiers in the library. MiXCR, run by TCRdb on the reads, gives a single entry per CDR3 protein. The table records around 120,000 distinct CDR3 sequences, approximately 9% of them present only once. The total RNA was obtained from whole blood that was not fractionated. The sequencing sample was made of whole blood. Source of these receptors: a human donor in good health. Some clones in this sample may be carry-over from other donors' samples.

This clonotype has at least ten counts. The chain combines TRBV10-3 with TRBJ1-2; D is uncertain. Germline V gene sequence: CDR1 ENHRY, CDR2 SYGVKD. The length of the CDR3 is 13 residues. Trimming stripped 6 bases from V and 2 bases from J, with 10 bases between. This CDR3 reads CAISPDTNYGYTF. The DNA of the CDR3 is TGTGCCATCAGCCCTGACACAAACTATGGCTACACCTTC.

The gene calls are TRBV10-3 and TRBJ2-7; possibly TRBD1 for D (5 bases). Deletions cut 0 bases from V and 2 bases from J, with 14 bases between. The CDR3 runs 16 residues. The germline V gene has CDR1 ENHRY and CDR2 SYGVKD. The CDR3 nucleotides read TGTGCCATCAGTGAGTCGTGGCAGGGCACAACCTACGAGCAGTACTTC. This encodes CAISESWQGTTYEQYF.

V and J are TRBV7-6 and TRBJ2-7; the D is unclear. The germline V gene encodes CDR1 SGHVS and CDR2 FNYEAQ. The CDR3 sequence is 15 residues long. V lost 3 bases and J lost 3, with 15 bases in between. The CDR3 DNA reads as TGTGCCAGCAGCTTCGACGGCTCGCCTTTCTACGAGCAGTACTTC. This translates into CASSFDGSPFYEQYF.

This clonotype was seen a few times. The rearrangement uses TRBV7-2 and TRBJ2-1, with D maybe TRBD2 (5 bases). This CDR3 contains 15 residues. Germline values: CDR1 SGHTA, CDR2 FQGNSA. The V end was cut by 3 bases, the J end by 0 bases, with 9 bases between. The CDR3 DNA is TGTGCCAGCAGCTTCGAGCGGAGCTCCTACAATGAGCAGTTCTTC. Residues: CASSFERSSYNEQFF.

This clonotype was detected many times. The chain couples TRBV29-1 to TRBJ2-7; 13 bases map to TRBD2. V dropped 6 bases and J dropped 0; count of bases not matched to a gene: 8. CDR1 SQVTM and CDR2 ANQGSEA come from the germline V gene. The CDR3 consists of 16 residues. In DNA, the CDR3 is TGCAGCGTCCGCGGGACTAGCGGGAAGAGCTCCTACGAGCAGTACTTC. It specifies CSVRGTSGKSSYEQYF.

This clonotype has a handful of counts. V and J are TRBV7-9 and TRBJ1-1; 11 nucleotides agree with TRBD1. The CDR3 contains 15 residues. V dropped 2 bases and J dropped 4; count of bases not matched to a gene: 3. Germline V gives CDR1 SEHNR, CDR2 FQNEAQ (reference sequence). The CDR3: CASSLLGTGGTEAFF. CDR3 DNA: TGTGCCAGCAGCTTATTGGGGACAGGGGGCACTGAAGCTTTCTTT.

This clonotype was counted only a few times. The genes are TRBV28 and TRBJ2-7; D perhaps matches TRBD1 (6 bases). Germline V gene data show CDR1 as MDHEN and CDR2 as SYDVKM. The CDR3 totals 14 residues. V lost 4 bases, J lost 1 base, and 11 bases lay in between. CDR3 nucleotide sequence: TGTGCCAGCAGTTCGCCCAGGGGATCCTACGAGCAGTACTTC. Its translation is CASSSPRGSYEQYF.

This clonotype was seen more than once but under ten times. The chain has TRBV7-2 and TRBJ2-1; D is possibly TRBD2 (6 bases). The CDR3 is made up of 15 amino acids. In germline, CDR1 is SGHTA, CDR2 FQGNSA. V dropped 1 base and J dropped 4 bases, with 11 bases sitting between them. CDR3: CASSLDSGPYNEQFF. In nucleotides, the CDR3 is TGTGCCAGCAGCTTAGATAGCGGCCCTTACAATGAGCAGTTCTTC.